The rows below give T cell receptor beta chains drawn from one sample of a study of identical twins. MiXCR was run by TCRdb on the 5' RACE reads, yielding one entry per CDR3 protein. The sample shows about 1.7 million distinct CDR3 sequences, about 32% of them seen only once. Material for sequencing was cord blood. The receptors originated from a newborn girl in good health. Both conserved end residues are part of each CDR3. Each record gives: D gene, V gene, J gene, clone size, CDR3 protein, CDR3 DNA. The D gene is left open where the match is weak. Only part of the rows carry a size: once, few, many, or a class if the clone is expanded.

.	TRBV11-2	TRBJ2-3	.	CASSTGRADTQYF	TGTGCCAGCAGCACAGGCCGGGCGGATACGCAGTATTTT
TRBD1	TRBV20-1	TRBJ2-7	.	CSASDRLIYEQYF	TGCAGTGCTTCGGACAGGCTTATCTACGAGCAGTACTTC
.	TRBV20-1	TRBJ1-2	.	CSARGYYNYGYTF	TGCAGTGCTAGAGGCTACTACAACTATGGCTACACCTTC
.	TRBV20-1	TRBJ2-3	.	CSARDINTDTQYF	TGCAGTGCTAGAGATATCAACACAGATACGCAGTATTTT
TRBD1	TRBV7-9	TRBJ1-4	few	CASSWGGTGGEKLFF	TGTGCCAGCAGCTGGGGTGGGACAGGGGGTGAAAAACTGTTTTTT
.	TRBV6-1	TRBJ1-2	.	CASSEAWDTYGYTF	TGTGCCAGCAGTGAAGCATGGGACACCTATGGCTACACCTTC
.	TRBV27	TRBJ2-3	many	CASSFGARTDTQYF	TGTGCCAGCAGTTTTGGGGCCCGCACAGATACGCAGTATTTT
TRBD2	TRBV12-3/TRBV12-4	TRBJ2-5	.	CAGSSPAGKQETQYF	TGTGCCGGCAGTTCCCCAGCGGGGAAACAAGAGACCCAGTACTTC
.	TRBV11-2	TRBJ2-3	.	CASSLSVSWDTDTQYF	TGTGCCAGCAGCTTGTCGGTGTCGTGGGACACAGATACGCAGTATTTT
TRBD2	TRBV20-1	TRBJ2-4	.	CSARLAEYNEQYF	TGCAGTGCTAGACTAGCGGAGTACAATGAGCAGTACTTC
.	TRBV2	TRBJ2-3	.	CASSDGGRTDAQYF	TGTGCCAGCAGTGACGGCGGACGAACAGATGCGCAGTATTTT